The present TCR beta chain was sequenced within a study of T cell clusters in autoimmune cytopenias. Looking at the study overall: Healthy control donors averaged approximately 52 years of age, with a median of 59 years.

About 39,000 genome equivalents of blood DNA were amplified for TRB. Study findings and constraints: No cluster-lack signature appeared between secondary cytopenia and chronic lymphocytic leukemia patients, apparently due to lymphoma masking.

Multiplex touch-down PCR amplified TRB using TRB-A and TRB-B pools in one tube. Reanalyzing the multiplex PCR reads, TCRdb keeps one entry per CDR3 protein, without DNA. In all, the sample yields approximately 7,000 distinct CDR3 sequences. This clonotype is identified as large from frequency. The antigen is undetermined. This sample was shared with a second study, whose subject was T cell repertoires in aging, cancer and after chemotherapy. That paper notes: Compared with age-matched healthy donors, untreated hematological or solid cancer patients showed higher blood TCR clonality.

The clonotype was recovered from a human donor in good health. Sequencing was done on a sample of peripheral blood.

The CDR3 sequence is CSVPSRSGNTIYF. The chain joins TRBV29-1 to TRBJ1-3. This CDR3 spans 13 amino acids. Germline loops: CDR1 SQVTM, CDR2 ANQGSEA.